The clone carrying this T cell receptor beta chain was seen repeatedly, ten times or more. Its target is not known. The CDR3 loop spans 19 amino acids. Germline V gene sequence: CDR1 SGHNT, CDR2 YENEEA. The J segment lost 2 bases and the V segment lost 1 base, leaving 13 bases of the junction unmatched. Produced via immunoSEQ multiplex PCR; TCRdb's table is partial and in-frame only. Recorded here are about 12,000 clones, none singletons. The sample originates from a study of T cells after posttransplantation cyclophosphamide. General study points: Donor CD8+ memory clones often dominated recipient blood repertoires at later times. Blood and skin or GI T cell repertoires showed limited TRB overlap. Recipient CMV seropositivity and CMV reactivation strongly tracked TRB clonality.

A marrow graft followed busulfan-fludarabine conditioning, with cyclophosphamide on days +3 and +4. The V gene is TRBV11-3, the J gene TRBJ1-2, with TRBD1 matching 10 bases. The TCR originated in a female patient in her thirties or forties who received an allogeneic stem cell transplant from a related donor, was CMV-positive, and had acute GVHD only. The graft donor may account for some of the T cells. This sample comprised PBMCs, obtained after allogeneic stem cell transplant with posttransplant cyclophosphamide. For the CDR3, the DNA is TGTGCCAGCAGCTTAGCGGGGATGGGACAGGGGCTAAACAACTATGGCTACACCTTC. This sequence encodes CASSLAGMGQGLNNYGYTF.